This TCR beta chain was sequenced during a study of neoadjuvant anti-PD-1 for oral cavity cancer. General study results and limits: Treg/Th17 ratio rose with pretreatment blood and fell with post-treatment tumor TCRbeta clonality.

Blood libraries mostly used approximately 0.5 ug genomic DNA, six replicates each. TCRdb's copy holds only in-frame clones and misses some; the assay was immunoSEQ multiplex PCR. The sample yields roughly 6,700 clones, around 72% seen once. As concerns this clone: What it binds is unknown.

Specimen: PBMCs, collected before nivolumab (anti-PD-1) treatment. The sequence was collected from a person aged 35 to 85 with oral cavity squamous cell carcinoma.

CDR3 sequence: CASSLQGFNTGELFF. Here the CDR3 DNA reads TGTGCCAGCAGCCTACAGGGATTCAACACCGGGGAGCTGTTTTTT. V and J are TRBV7-9 and TRBJ2-2; D may be TRBD1 (6 bases). Trimming removed 5 bases at V and 2 bases at J, with 12 bases between. Germline V gene lookup returns CDR1 SEHNR and CDR2 FQNEAQ (reference sequence). This CDR3 contains 15 residues. The whole variable domain, filled in from reference TRBV7-9 and TRBJ2-2, reads DTGVSQNPRHKITKRGQNVTFRCDPISEHNRLYWYRQTLGQGPEFLTYFQNEAQLEKSRLLSDRFSAERPKGSFSTLEIQRTEQGDSAMYLCASSLQGFNTGELFFGEGSRLTVL.